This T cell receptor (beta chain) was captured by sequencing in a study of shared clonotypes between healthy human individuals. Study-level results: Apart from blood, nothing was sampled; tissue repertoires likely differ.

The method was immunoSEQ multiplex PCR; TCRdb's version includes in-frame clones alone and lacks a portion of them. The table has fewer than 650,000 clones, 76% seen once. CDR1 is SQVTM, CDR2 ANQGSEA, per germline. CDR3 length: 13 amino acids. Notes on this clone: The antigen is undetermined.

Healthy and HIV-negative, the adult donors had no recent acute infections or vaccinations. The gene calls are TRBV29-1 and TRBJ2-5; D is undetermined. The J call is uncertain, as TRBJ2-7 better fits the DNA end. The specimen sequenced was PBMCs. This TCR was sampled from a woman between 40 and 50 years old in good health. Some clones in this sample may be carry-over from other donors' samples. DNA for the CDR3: TGCAGCGCTCGCACTACGTTCTCCTACGAGCAGTACTTC. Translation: CSARTTFSYEQYF.